The 6 T cell receptor beta chains presented below share a single source sample, sequenced in a study of neurological immune-mediated disorders (dated by TCRdb to between 2017 and 2020). The sample's time point label is to be understood as: longitudinal time-point 1 (baseline). Library method: 5' RACE. Sequencing used an Illumina HiSeq 2500. TCRdb reworked the public reads: Q25 trimming with fastp, MiXCR clone assembly, productive beta chains retained. Each record represents a unique CDR3 protein, reported with the most common genes and DNA among its rows. The table for this sample lists roughly 75,000 distinct CDR3 sequences; approximately 14% of them were counted only once. Approximately 4.2% of the sample is in the top ten clones. Input material: PBMCs. These receptors were obtained from a female donor with HTLV-1-associated myelopathy (HAM/TSP).

This clonotype appeared many times. This rearrangement joins TRBV5-1 to TRBJ2-5, with D hard to call. Germline lookup yields CDR1 SGHRS and CDR2 YFSETQ. Trimming took 4 bases from V and 4 from J, leaving 5 bases between them. The CDR3 has 11 residues. Written as DNA, the CDR3 is TGCGCCAGCAGCCAACTAGAGACCCAGTACTTC. Translation: CASSQLETQYF.

Ten or more counts support this clonotype. The chain uses TRBV6-6 and TRBJ2-2, with D tentatively TRBD1 (6 bases). This CDR3 has 12 amino acids. Trimming pared 5 bases from V and 6 bases from J, leaving 7 bases between. The germline gives CDR1 MNHNY, CDR2 SVGAGI (reference sequence). CDR3 protein: CASSKGAGELFF. For the CDR3, the DNA is TGTGCCAGCAGTAAGGGGGCCGGGGAGCTGTTTTTT.

At least ten counts were recorded for this clonotype. This chain joins TRBV20-1 and TRBJ2-1, with 12 bases lining up with TRBD2. This CDR3 contains 15 residues. Germline V CDR1 and CDR2: DFQATT, SNEGSKA (reference sequence). The junction had 11 bases not matched to a gene; V was cut back by 6 bases and J by 8 bases. The CDR3 protein is CSAPTLAGGHYEQFF. Written as DNA, the CDR3 is TGCAGTGCCCCAACTCTAGCGGGGGGGCACTATGAGCAGTTCTTC.

This clonotype was seen more than once but under ten times. The chain is built from TRBV27 and TRBJ1-5; tentatively, D is TRBD1 (5 bases). Germline V gene data show CDR1 as MNHEY and CDR2 as SMNVEV (reference sequence). Trimming took 4 bases from V and 5 from J, leaving 12 bases between them. This CDR3 is 14 amino acids long. For the CDR3, the DNA is TGTGCCAGCAGTTCGTGGGGGTCTGATCAGCCCCAGCATTTT. Protein product: CASSSWGSDQPQHF.

This clonotype has just a few counts. The chain combines TRBV6-1 with TRBJ2-7, with 7 bases fitting TRBD1. The CDR3 spans 15 residues. Germline V gives CDR1 MNHNS, CDR2 SASEGT. Trimming at V came to 4 bases and at J to 0 bases, leaving 6 bases not matched to a gene. DNA for the CDR3: TGTGCCAGCAGTGGTAACAGGGGCATCTCCTACGAGCAGTACTTC. Translation gives CASSGNRGISYEQYF.

This clonotype came up many times. The CDR3, as DNA: TGTGCCAGCAGCTTAACGCGACAATCCACCGGGGAGCTGTTTTTT. This sequence encodes CASSLTRQSTGELFF. The chain employs TRBV7-2 and TRBJ2-2, with D unresolved. Germline V lookup: CDR1 SGHTA, CDR2 FQGNSA. The CDR3 contains 15 residues. V lost 2 bases and J lost 4, with 11 bases in between.